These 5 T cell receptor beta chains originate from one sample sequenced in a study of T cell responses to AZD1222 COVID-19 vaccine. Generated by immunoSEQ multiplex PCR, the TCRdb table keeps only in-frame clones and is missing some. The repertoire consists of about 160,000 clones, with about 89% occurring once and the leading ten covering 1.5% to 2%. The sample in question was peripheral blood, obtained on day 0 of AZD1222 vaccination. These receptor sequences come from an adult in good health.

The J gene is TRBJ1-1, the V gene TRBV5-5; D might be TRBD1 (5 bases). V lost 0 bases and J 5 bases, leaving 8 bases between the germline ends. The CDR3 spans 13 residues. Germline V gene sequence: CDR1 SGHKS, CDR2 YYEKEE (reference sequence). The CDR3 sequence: CASSLEGWTEAFF. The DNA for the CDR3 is TGTGCCAGCAGCTTGGAGGGGTGGACTGAAGCTTTCTTT.

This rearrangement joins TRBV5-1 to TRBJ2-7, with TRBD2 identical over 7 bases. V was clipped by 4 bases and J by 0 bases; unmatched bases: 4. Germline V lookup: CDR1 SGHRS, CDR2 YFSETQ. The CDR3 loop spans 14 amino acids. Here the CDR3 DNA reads TGCGCCAGCAGCCCTAGCGGAAGCTCCTACGAGCAGTACTTC. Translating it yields CASSPSGSSYEQYF.

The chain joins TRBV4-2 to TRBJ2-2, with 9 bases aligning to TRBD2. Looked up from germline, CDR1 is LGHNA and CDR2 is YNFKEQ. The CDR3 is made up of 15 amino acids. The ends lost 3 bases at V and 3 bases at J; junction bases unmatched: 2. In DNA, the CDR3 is TGTGCCAGCAGCCAGTGGACTAGCGACACCGGGGAGCTGTTTTTT. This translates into CASSQWTSDTGELFF.

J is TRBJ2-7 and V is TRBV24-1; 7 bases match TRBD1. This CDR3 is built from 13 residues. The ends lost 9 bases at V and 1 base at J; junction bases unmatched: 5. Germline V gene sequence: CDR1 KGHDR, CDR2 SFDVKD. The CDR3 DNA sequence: TGTGCCACCGGGACAGCCTTATCCTACGAGCAGTACTTC. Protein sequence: CATGTALSYEQYF.

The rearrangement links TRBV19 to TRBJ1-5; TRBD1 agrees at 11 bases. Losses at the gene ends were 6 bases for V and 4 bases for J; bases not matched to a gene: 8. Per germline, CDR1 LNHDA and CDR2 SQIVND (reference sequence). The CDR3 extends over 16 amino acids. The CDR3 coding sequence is TGTGCCAGTAGGATCCCGGGACAGGGGGAAAATCAGCCCCAGCATTTT. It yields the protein CASRIPGQGENQPQHF. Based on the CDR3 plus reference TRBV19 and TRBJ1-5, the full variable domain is DGGITQSPKYLFRKEGQNVTLSCEQNLNHDAMYWYRQDPGQGLRLIYYSQIVNDFQKGDIAEGYSVSREKKESFPLTVTSAQKNPTAFYLCASRIPGQGENQPQHFGDGTRLSIL.